This entry concerns a single T cell receptor beta chain. Source study methods: Estimates of nucleated cell counts were drawn from the amplification of reference gene primers. Measured with immunoSEQ multiplex PCR; TCRdb has only the in-frame clones, and not every one. V and J calls plus clone size are reproduced from that table; the DNA served to infer D and trimming. This sample has about 300,000 clones, with approximately 89% found just once. Germline-derived CDR1 and CDR2 are MDHEN and SYDVKM. The V gene lost 6 bases and the J gene lost 3 bases, with 11 bases spanning the gap. CDR3 length equals 13 residues. This sample is drawn from a study of blood T cell repertoires in COVID-19. About the study: Some COVID-19 samples were acute and others convalescent; all came from the United States, Italy and Spain. T cells, B-cell-depleted T cells, or PBMCs provided the cDNA or gDNA that served as material.

V gene TRBV28 combines with J gene TRBJ1-1; D is perhaps TRBD1 (5 bases). Sequenced material: peripheral blood. This TCR came from a woman aged 25-40 years who had recovered from COVID-19. CDR3 protein: CASSLRGDTEAFF. CDR3 bases: TGTGCCAGCAGCCTAAGGGGTGACACTGAAGCTTTCTTT.